This entry lists 21 T cell receptor beta chains sequenced from one sample in a study of blood T cell repertoires in COVID-19. Clones were sequenced by immunoSEQ multiplex PCR, and TCRdb holds only the in-frame ones, with some missing. The sample contains some 230,000 clones, approximately 80% of which appear only once. Sequenced input: peripheral blood. These receptors were obtained from a woman aged 45-65 years with acute or convalescent COVID-19.

The rearrangement joins TRBV30 to TRBJ1-2; D not certain. CDR3 length: 12 residues. Germline CDR1 is GTSNPN and CDR2 is SVGIG (reference sequence). The V end lost 3 bases, the J end lost 8 bases, and 13 bases lay between the germline ends. CDR3 sequence: CAWRSGRRGYTF. Written as DNA, the CDR3 is TGTGCCTGGAGGAGCGGACGACGGGGCTACACCTTC.

This clone was recorded once. The chain uses TRBV11-3 and TRBJ2-3; D might be TRBD2 (5 bases). In germline, CDR1 is SGHNT, CDR2 YENEEA. Trimming took 2 bases from V and 3 from J, leaving 15 bases between them. This CDR3 comprises 16 residues. CDR3 protein: CASSLTSSTGTDTQYF. Here the CDR3 DNA reads TGTGCCAGCAGCTTAACTAGTTCTACTGGAACAGATACGCAGTATTTT. The variable domain in full, completed from reference TRBV11-3 and TRBJ2-3, reads EAGVVQSPRYKIIEKKQPVAFWCNPISGHNTLYWYLQNLGQGPELLIRYENEEAVDDSQLPKDRFSAERLKGVDSTLKIQPAELGDSAVYLCASSLTSSTGTDTQYFGPGTRLTVL.

The J gene is TRBJ2-3, the V gene TRBV4-3, with 9 positions matching TRBD1. Trimming at V came to 5 bases and at J to 6 bases, leaving 6 bases not matched to a gene. Germline V gives CDR1 LGHNA, CDR2 YSLEER. This CDR3 comprises 14 residues. The CDR3 DNA sequence: TGCGCCAGCAGCGCGGGACAGGGTTGGGATACGCAGTATTTT. It specifies CASSAGQGWDTQYF.

The J gene is TRBJ2-3, the V gene TRBV5-6; 10 bases align to TRBD1. This CDR3 has 15 amino acids. Germline assignment: CDR1 SGHDT and CDR2 YYEEEE. Losses at the gene ends were 0 bases for V and 5 bases for J; bases not matched to a gene: 3. In nucleotides, the CDR3 is TGTGCCAGCAGCTTGGGACAGGGGGCAGGAGATACGCAGTATTTT. Encoded protein: CASSLGQGAGDTQYF.

The chain is built from TRBV4-2 and TRBJ1-5; TRBD1 might be the D (6 bases). The length of the CDR3 is 13 residues. V was shortened by 0 bases and J by 14 bases, with 14 bases between the two germline ends. Germline V lookup: CDR1 LGHNA, CDR2 YNFKEQ. The CDR3 coding sequence is TGTGCCAGCAGCCAAGATCAGCAGGGGCGGAAGCATTTT. Translated, it gives CASSQDQQGRKHF.

The gene calls are TRBV28 and TRBJ1-6; D ambiguous. V lost 10 bases, J lost 0 bases, and 7 bases lay in between. The CDR3 runs 13 residues. Germline lookup yields CDR1 MDHEN and CDR2 SYDVKM. Written as DNA, the CDR3 is TGTGCCACCTCGGTCTCCTATAATTCACCCCTCCACTTT. Its protein is CATSVSYNSPLHF.

The V and J genes are TRBV6-1 and TRBJ2-1; D possibly corresponds to TRBD2 (5 bases). V lost 0 bases and J 10 bases, leaving 10 bases between the germline ends. CDR1 and CDR2 (germline): MNHNS, SASEGT. CDR3 length equals 13 residues. In DNA, the CDR3 is TGTGCCAGCAGTGAAGCTGGTCCGGGGGAGCAGTTCTTC. Amino acid sequence: CASSEAGPGEQFF.

This chain links TRBV5-1 with TRBJ1-1; D unresolved. CDR1 and CDR2 (germline): SGHRS, YFSETQ. The germline V and J ends were trimmed by 0 bases and 1 base, with 13 bases remaining between them. The CDR3 is 16 amino acids. For the CDR3, the DNA is TGCGCCAGCAGCTTGGACTACCGGACTCAGAACACTGAAGCTTTCTTT. This sequence encodes CASSLDYRTQNTEAFF.

The V call is TRBV25-1, the J call TRBJ1-2; 9 bases are shared with TRBD1. V lost 6 bases, J lost 6 bases, and 8 bases stayed unmatched. Germline CDR1 and CDR2: MGHDK and SYGVNS. This CDR3 contains 14 residues. The CDR3 DNA follows: TGTGCCAGCAGCGTCGGGCGGACAGGGGATGGCTACACCTTC. Its protein product is CASSVGRTGDGYTF.

This rearrangement joins TRBV19 to TRBJ1-5, with D uncertain. From germline, CDR1 is LNHDA and CDR2 SQIVND (reference sequence). The V end was cut by 5 bases, the J end by 3 bases, with 17 bases between. This CDR3 has 16 amino acids. CDR3 coding DNA: TGTGCCAGTAGTCCCACCCGGAGGGAGTCCAATCAGCCCCAGCATTTT. Translation: CASSPTRRESNQPQHF.

This chain connects TRBV7-6 to TRBJ1-2; TRBD1 matches at 7 bases. CDR3 size: 13 residues. The V segment lost 5 bases and the J segment 6 bases; nucleotides outside the gene matches: 6. Per the germline V gene, CDR1 is SGHVS and CDR2 is FNYEAQ. In DNA, the CDR3 is TGTGCCAGCAGCCAGGGGGTCGGGGATGGCTACACCTTC. Translating it yields CASSQGVGDGYTF.

This chain uses TRBV28 with TRBJ2-7; possible D gene TRBD2, 5 bases. V was cut by 5 bases and J by 6 bases, with 23 bases left in between. CDR1 MDHEN and CDR2 SYDVKM come from the germline V gene. CDR3 length: 16 amino acids. CDR3 in amino acids: CASSIPWSFLGSEQYF. Written as DNA, the CDR3 is TGTGCCAGCAGTATCCCATGGTCCTTTCTAGGGAGCGAGCAGTACTTC. The whole variable domain, filled in from reference TRBV28 and TRBJ2-7, reads DVKVTQSSRYLVKRTGEKVFLECVQDMDHENMFWYRQDPGLGLRLIYFSYDVKMKEKGDIPEGYSVSREKKERFSLILESASTNQTSMYLCASSIPWSFLGSEQYFGPGTRLTVT.

V gene TRBV25-1 combines with J gene TRBJ1-1, with no clear D. Germline V gene sequence: CDR1 MGHDK, CDR2 SYGVNS. The CDR3 has 14 residues. V was pared by 7 bases and J by 4 bases, with 16 bases between. CDR3 nucleotides: TGTGCCAGCAAGTCGCCGATATGGAGCACTGAAGCTTTCTTT. This encodes CASKSPIWSTEAFF.

This clone showed up just once. V usage is TRBV19 and J usage is TRBJ1-5; TRBD1 matches 11 bases. The CDR3 spans 15 residues. The J segment lost 7 bases and the V segment lost 5 bases, leaving 7 bases of the junction unmatched. The V gene's germline CDR1 is LNHDA and CDR2 SQIVND (reference sequence). CDR3 in DNA: TGTGCCAGTAGTGGGGGGAGGACAGGGGGCCAGCCCCAGCATTTT. It encodes CASSGGRTGGQPQHF. The entire variable domain, with the rest obtained from reference TRBV19 and TRBJ1-5, is as follows: DGGITQSPKYLFRKEGQNVTLSCEQNLNHDAMYWYRQDPGQGLRLIYYSQIVNDFQKGDIAEGYSVSREKKESFPLTVTSAQKNPTAFYLCASSGGRTGGQPQHFGDGTRLSIL.

This chain uses TRBV30 with TRBJ1-1; D remains unclear. This CDR3 comprises 16 residues. Germline values: CDR1 GTSNPN, CDR2 SVGIG (reference sequence). Trimming removed 0 bases at V and 1 base at J, with 15 bases between. The CDR3 DNA reads TGTGCCTGGAGTGTACTATTTCGGGGTAGGAACACTGAAGCTTTCTTT. Amino acid sequence: CAWSVLFRGRNTEAFF.

This clone was seen only once. The gene calls are TRBV4-1 and TRBJ2-7; D is perhaps TRBD2 (6 bases). Trimming left V 4 bases short and J 0 bases short, with 13 bases between. CDR1 MGHRA and CDR2 YSYEKL come from the germline V gene. The CDR3 is made up of 15 amino acids. The CDR3 sequence: CASSPLREHSYEQYF. The CDR3 DNA reads as TGCGCCAGCAGCCCGCTCCGGGAGCACTCCTACGAGCAGTACTTC.

This chain links TRBV7-2 with TRBJ1-1; no clear D gene. V lost 3 bases to trimming and J lost 5 bases, with 10 bases between them. The CDR3 spans 13 residues. Germline V gives CDR1 SGHTA, CDR2 FQGNSA. The chain's CDR3 is CASSFSPGTEAFF. DNA of the CDR3: TGTGCCAGCAGCTTCAGCCCGGGGACTGAAGCTTTCTTT.

The chain uses TRBV4-2 and TRBJ2-7; D gene unclear. V was clipped by 0 bases and J by 1 base, with 16 bases between them. Per germline, CDR1 LGHNA and CDR2 YNFKEQ. The CDR3 covers 17 residues. CDR3 amino acids: CASSQEIEVIGSYEQYF. CDR3 nucleotides: TGTGCCAGCAGCCAAGAGATCGAGGTAATCGGATCCTACGAGCAGTACTTC.

The chain joins TRBV12-3 or TRBV12-4 to TRBJ2-5; 7 bases are a match to TRBD2. Trimming removed 5 bases from V and 5 bases from J; junction bases left unmatched: 5. CDR3 length equals 13 residues. CDR3 sequence (DNA): TGTGCCAGCAGTAGCACTAGCGTCGAGACCCAGTACTTC. It yields the protein CASSSTSVETQYF.

This chain joins TRBV4-3 and TRBJ1-2, with TRBD1 as a possible D gene (5 bases). Germline V gene lookup returns CDR1 LGHNA and CDR2 YSLEER. V lost 0 bases, J lost 5 bases, and 7 bases lay in between. The CDR3 extends over 13 amino acids. This CDR3 is CASSQDSGYGYTF. CDR3 sequence (DNA): TGCGCCAGCAGCCAAGATTCAGGGTATGGCTACACCTTC.

The chain recombines TRBV14 with TRBJ2-4; TRBD1 might be the D (5 bases). There are 19 residues in the CDR3. The germline CDR1 and CDR2 sequences are SGHDN and FVKESK. Trimming shortened V by 4 bases and J by 1 base, and 23 bases separated the two germline ends. CDR3 coding DNA: TGTGCCAGCAGCCCATCCAGGGTACAGTTAAGTACGGCCAAAAACATTCAGTACTTC. Amino acid sequence: CASSPSRVQLSTAKNIQYF. The full variable domain, rest sourced from reference TRBV14 and TRBJ2-4, is EAGVTQFPSHSVIEKGQTVTLRCDPISGHDNLYWYRRVMGKEIKFLLHFVKESKQDESGMPNNRFLAERTGGTYSTLKVQPAELEDSGVYFCASSPSRVQLSTAKNIQYFGAGTRLSVL.